The source of this T cell receptor beta chain is a study of cytomegalovirus exposure and HLA in healthy donors. The length of the CDR3 is 15 residues. Germline CDR1 and CDR2: SQVTM and ANQGSEA. The ends were cut back, 5 bases at V and 3 bases at J, with 17 bases in the middle. Worth noting for this clone: As yet, its antigen is unknown.

Both 60 Vbeta primers and 13 Jbeta primers went into the PCR. Repertoires were generated with immunoSEQ multiplex PCR, while TCRdb's copy carries only in-frame clones and drops some. The sample lists approximately 180,000 clones, 77% occurring once. Healthy bone marrow donors formed the donor group. Study observations and caveats: Exclusion applied to some V segments, including TRBV6-2 and TRBV6-3, as they were indistinguishable. Analysis was performed later, and it showed HLA-associated TCR beta chains to be more clonally expanded than equally common others.

The J gene is TRBJ2-1, the V gene TRBV29-1; a possible D gene is TRBD1 (6 bases). The TCR sequence derives from a woman aged 25-40 years in good health and CMV-seropositive. Source material: PBMCs. The CDR3 DNA is TGCAGCGTTACTCGAACGGGACACCACTACAATGAGCAGTTCTTC. Translated, it gives CSVTRTGHHYNEQFF.